This T cell receptor beta chain was documented in a study of shared clonotypes between healthy human individuals. Whole-study results and caveats: Having only a few donors restricted how much genetic and exposure-history diversity was captured. Among the subsets, naive ones generally showed larger estimated richness than memory ones. Among non-shared clonotypes, generation probabilities were lower than among those shared by all four donors. The naive CD4 repertoires of a handful of donors were compared, and approximately 5% of clonotypes were shared.

CDR1 and CDR2 (germline): MNHEY, SVGAGI. V was shortened by 5 bases and J by 2 bases, with 10 bases between the two germline ends. The CDR3 runs to 14 residues. About this clone itself: Its antigen is currently unknown.

Sequencing used immunoSEQ multiplex PCR; TCRdb keeps in-frame clones, though not all of them. The sample carries some 2,500,000 clones, 85% to 95% recorded once. The chain joins TRBV6-5 to TRBJ2-4, with no clear D. This receptor was taken from a man between 18 and 29 years old in good health. Some clones in this sample may be carry-over from other donors' samples. The sample consisted of naive CD4+ T cells from PBMCs. The subset denotes: CD45RA+ positively selected. CDR3 nucleotides: TGTGCCAGCAGTCCAGGCAGCCCCAAAAACATTCAGTACTTC. Its translation is CASSPGSPKNIQYF.